The 9 T cell receptor beta chains presented below share a single source sample, sequenced in a study of response to subunit inactivated influenza vaccine. Using its own MiXCR run on the RT-PCR reads, TCRdb lists one record per CDR3 protein. The table has 490,000 or so distinct CDR3 sequences, around 8% seen once. This specimen consisted of PBMCs from blood, obtained around 25 months after vaccination. The source of these receptors is a man aged 50-75 years who received an inactivated influenza vaccine.

In its sample, this clonotype was seen a few times. This chain joins TRBV20-1 and TRBJ2-5; D may correspond to TRBD1 or TRBD2 (7 bases each). The CDR3 has 15 residues. The germline V gene has CDR1 DFQATT and CDR2 SNEGSKA (reference sequence). Trimming took 5 bases from V and 5 from J, leaving 21 bases between them. The CDR3 reads CSAVEGAGDLETQYF. In nucleotides, the CDR3 is TGCAGTGCTGTTGAGGGGGCGGGAGATCTGGAGACCCAGTACTTC.

J is TRBJ2-1 and V is TRBV29-1; TRBD2 is a possible D gene (5 bases). The CDR3 length is 13 residues. The V and J ends lost 2 bases and 6 bases respectively, with 11 bases between them. CDR1 is SQVTM and CDR2 is ANQGSEA in the germline V gene. The CDR3 loop reads CSVERLPGNEQFF. CDR3 sequence (DNA): TGCAGCGTTGAAAGACTACCGGGCAATGAGCAGTTCTTC.

This clonotype was counted a few times. V and J are TRBV29-1 and TRBJ2-3; 7 positions match TRBD2. Germline V CDR1 and CDR2: SQVTM, ANQGSEA. This CDR3 has 15 amino acids. The V segment lost 0 bases and the J segment 4 bases; nucleotides outside the gene matches: 7. CDR3 bases: TGCAGCGTTGAAGAGTGGGGGGGGAGCCCAGATACGCAGTATTTT. Its protein product is CSVEEWGGSPDTQYF.

The V gene is TRBV4-1, the J gene TRBJ1-6; D not certain. V dropped 0 bases and J dropped 7 bases, with 13 bases sitting between them. Germline CDR1 MGHRA, CDR2 YSYEKL. The CDR3 sequence is 16 residues long. In DNA form, the CDR3 reads TGCGCCAGCAGCCAAGATTTGGTCTCCCAAAATTCACCCCTCCACTTT. It codes for CASSQDLVSQNSPLHF.

The V gene is TRBV11-1, the J gene TRBJ2-5, with TRBD1 identical over 12 bases. With 1 base clipped from V and 6 bases from J, the junction kept 12 bases outside the gene matches. In germline, CDR1 is SGHAT, CDR2 FQDESV (reference sequence). The CDR3 spans 18 residues. The CDR3 sequence is CASSLVTPGQGAFQTQYF. The DNA of the CDR3 is TGTGCCAGCAGCTTAGTAACCCCGGGACAGGGGGCTTTCCAGACCCAGTACTTC.

This clonotype turned up a few times. The V and J genes are TRBV7-2 and TRBJ2-1; tentative D call: TRBD2 (6 bases). The CDR3 has 14 amino acids. Trimming removed 5 bases from V and 8 bases from J, with 16 bases in between. CDR1 is SGHTA, CDR2 FQGNSA, per germline. The CDR3 nucleotides read TGTGCCAGCAGCCCTACCGCCGGGAGCTATGAGCAGTTCTTC. Translating it yields CASSPTAGSYEQFF.

This clonotype was recorded at least ten times. The chain combines TRBV20-1 with TRBJ2-1; D gene ambiguous. Trimming took off 0 bases at V and 7 bases at J, with 4 bases between the two ends. CDR1 DFQATT and CDR2 SNEGSKA come from the germline V gene (reference sequence). The CDR3 length is 11 residues. The CDR3 here is CSARDENEQFF. CDR3 sequence (DNA): TGCAGTGCTAGAGATGAGAATGAGCAGTTCTTC.

This clonotype was detected a few times. V and J are TRBV9 and TRBJ2-2; 10 bases align to TRBD2. The CDR3 is 15 amino acids. Germline loops: CDR1 SGDLS, CDR2 YYNGEE. V lost 4 bases, J lost 5 bases, and 5 bases stayed unmatched. This CDR3 is CASSKAGGRTGELFF. The CDR3 nucleotides are TGTGCCAGCAGCAAAGCGGGAGGGCGAACCGGGGAGCTGTTTTTT.

The sample holds many counts of this clonotype. The rearrangement uses TRBV7-8 and TRBJ2-2; TRBD2 aligns across 8 bases. V was clipped by 7 bases and J by 4 bases; unmatched bases: 2. The CDR3 length is 13 residues. Germline lookup yields CDR1 SGHVS and CDR2 FQNEAQ. CDR3 sequence reads: CASTGGLTGELFF. The CDR3 DNA reads TGTGCCAGCACGGGAGGGCTCACCGGGGAGCTGTTTTTT.